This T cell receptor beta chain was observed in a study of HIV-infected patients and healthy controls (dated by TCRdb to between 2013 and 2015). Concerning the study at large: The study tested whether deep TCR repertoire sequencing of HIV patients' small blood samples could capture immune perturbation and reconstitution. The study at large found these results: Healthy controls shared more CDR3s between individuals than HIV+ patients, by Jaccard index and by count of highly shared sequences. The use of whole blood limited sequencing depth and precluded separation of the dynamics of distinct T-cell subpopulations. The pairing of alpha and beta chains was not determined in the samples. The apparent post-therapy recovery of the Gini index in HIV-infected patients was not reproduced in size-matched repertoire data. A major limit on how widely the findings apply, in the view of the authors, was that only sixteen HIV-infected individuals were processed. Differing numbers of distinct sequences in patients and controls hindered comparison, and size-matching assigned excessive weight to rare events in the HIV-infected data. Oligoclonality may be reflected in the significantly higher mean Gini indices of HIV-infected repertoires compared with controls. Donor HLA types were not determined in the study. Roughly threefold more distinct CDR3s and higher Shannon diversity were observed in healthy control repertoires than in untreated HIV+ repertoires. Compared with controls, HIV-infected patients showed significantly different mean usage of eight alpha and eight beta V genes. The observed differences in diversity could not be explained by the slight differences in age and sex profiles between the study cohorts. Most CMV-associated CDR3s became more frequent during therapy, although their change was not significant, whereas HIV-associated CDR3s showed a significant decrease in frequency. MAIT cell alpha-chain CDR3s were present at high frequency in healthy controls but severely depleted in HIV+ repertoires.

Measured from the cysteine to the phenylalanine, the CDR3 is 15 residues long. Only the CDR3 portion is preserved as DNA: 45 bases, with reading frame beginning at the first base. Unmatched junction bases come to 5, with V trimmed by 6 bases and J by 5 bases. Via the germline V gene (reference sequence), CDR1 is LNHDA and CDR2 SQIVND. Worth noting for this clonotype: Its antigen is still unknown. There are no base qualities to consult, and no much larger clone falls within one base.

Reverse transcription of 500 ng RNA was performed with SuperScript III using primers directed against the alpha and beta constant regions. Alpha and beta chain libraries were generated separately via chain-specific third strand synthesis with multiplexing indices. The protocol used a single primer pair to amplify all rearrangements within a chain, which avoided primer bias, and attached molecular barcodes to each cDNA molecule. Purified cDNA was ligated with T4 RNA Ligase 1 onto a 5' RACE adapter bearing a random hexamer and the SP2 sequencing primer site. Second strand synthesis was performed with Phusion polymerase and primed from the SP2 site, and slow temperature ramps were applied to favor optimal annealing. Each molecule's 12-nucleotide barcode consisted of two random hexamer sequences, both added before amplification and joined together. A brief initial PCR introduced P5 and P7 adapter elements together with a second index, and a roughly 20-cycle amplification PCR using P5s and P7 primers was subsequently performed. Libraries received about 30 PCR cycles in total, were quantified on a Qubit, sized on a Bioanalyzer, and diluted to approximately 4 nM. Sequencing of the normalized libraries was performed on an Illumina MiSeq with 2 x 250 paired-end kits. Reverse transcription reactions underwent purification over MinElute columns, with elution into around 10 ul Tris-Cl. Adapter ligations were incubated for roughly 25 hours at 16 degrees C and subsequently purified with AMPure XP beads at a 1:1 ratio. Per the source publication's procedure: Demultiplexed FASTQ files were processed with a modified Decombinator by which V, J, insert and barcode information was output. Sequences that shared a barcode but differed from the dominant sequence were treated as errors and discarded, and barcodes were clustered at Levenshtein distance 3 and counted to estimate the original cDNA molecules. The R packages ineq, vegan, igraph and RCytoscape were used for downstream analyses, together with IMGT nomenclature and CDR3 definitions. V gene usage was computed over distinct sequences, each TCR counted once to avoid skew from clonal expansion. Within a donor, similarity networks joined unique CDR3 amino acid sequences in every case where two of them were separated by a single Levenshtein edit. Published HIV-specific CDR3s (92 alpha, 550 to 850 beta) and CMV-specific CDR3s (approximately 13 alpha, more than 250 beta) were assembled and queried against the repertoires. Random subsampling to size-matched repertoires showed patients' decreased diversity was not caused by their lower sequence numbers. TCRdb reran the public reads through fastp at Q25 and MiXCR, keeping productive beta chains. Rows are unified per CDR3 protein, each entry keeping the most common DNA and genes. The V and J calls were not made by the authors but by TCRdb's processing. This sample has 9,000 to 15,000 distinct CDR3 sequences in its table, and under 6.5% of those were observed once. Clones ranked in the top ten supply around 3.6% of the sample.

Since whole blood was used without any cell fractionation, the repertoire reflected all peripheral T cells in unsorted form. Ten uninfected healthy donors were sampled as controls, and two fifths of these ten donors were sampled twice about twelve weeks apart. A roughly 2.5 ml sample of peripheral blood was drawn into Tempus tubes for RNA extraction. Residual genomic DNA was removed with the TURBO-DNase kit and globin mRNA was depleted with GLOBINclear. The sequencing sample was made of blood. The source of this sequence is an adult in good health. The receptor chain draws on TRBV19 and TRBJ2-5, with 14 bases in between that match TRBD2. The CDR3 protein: CASSRLAGGPETQYF. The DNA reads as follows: TGTGCCAGTAGCAGACTAGCGGGGGGGCCGGAGACCCAGTACTTC.